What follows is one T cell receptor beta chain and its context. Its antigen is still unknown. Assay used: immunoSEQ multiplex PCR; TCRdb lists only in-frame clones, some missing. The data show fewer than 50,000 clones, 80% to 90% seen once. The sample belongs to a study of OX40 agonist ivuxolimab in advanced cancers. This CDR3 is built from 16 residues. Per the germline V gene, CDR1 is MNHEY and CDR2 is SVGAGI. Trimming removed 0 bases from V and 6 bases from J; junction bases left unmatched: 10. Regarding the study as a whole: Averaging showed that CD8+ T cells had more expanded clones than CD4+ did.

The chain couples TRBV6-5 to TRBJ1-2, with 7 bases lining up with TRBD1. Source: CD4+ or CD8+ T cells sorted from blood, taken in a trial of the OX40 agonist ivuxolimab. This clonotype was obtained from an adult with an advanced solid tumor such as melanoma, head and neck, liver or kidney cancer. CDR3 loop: CASSYSRQGGYHGYTF. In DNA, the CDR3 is TGTGCCAGCAGTTACTCGAGGCAGGGGGGTTATCATGGCTACACCTTC.